The TCR beta chain under discussion was sequenced for a study of blood T cell repertoires in COVID-19. The assay was immunoSEQ multiplex PCR, and TCRdb's table has in-frame clones only and misses some. This sample has 90,000 to 100,000 clones; more than 65% occur once, and the top ten carry roughly 6.3%. This clone has only one observation. V dropped 8 bases and J dropped 4 bases, with 20 bases sitting between them. This CDR3 is built from 15 residues. The V gene's germline CDR1 is MNHEY and CDR2 SVGAGI. The rearrangement links TRBV6-5 to TRBJ1-1; D gene uncertain. The clonotype comes from a man in his sixties with acute or convalescent COVID-19. Specimen: peripheral blood. CDR3 loop: CASHTPKEVSTEAFF. CDR3 coding DNA: TGTGCCAGCCACACTCCCAAGGAGGTGAGCACTGAAGCTTTCTTT.